This T cell receptor (beta chain) was captured in a study of control samples from healthy donors and cancer patients. CDR1 is LNHDA and CDR2 is SQIVND in the germline V gene (reference sequence). CDR3 size: 14 residues. V lost 4 bases and J 4 bases, leaving 13 bases between the germline ends. Assay: immunoSEQ multiplex PCR; the TCRdb copy retains only in-frame clones and omits some. The table has 120,000 to 150,000 clones, approximately 91% seen once. The TCR comes from a man younger than 40 in good health. V and J are TRBV19 and TRBJ1-1; tentative D call: TRBD1 (5 bases). Material: blood. The CDR3 spells CASSKGGVGTEAFF. The CDR3 DNA reads TGTGCCAGTAGTAAGGGAGGGGTCGGCACTGAAGCTTTCTTT.